This T cell receptor beta chain derives from a study of T cell responses to AZD1222 COVID-19 vaccine. TCRdb's table, derived via immunoSEQ multiplex PCR, lists solely in-frame clones and lacks some. The sample holds around 120,000 clones, over 85% seen once. With V trimmed by 4 bases and J by 8 bases, 11 bases remained unmatched. In germline, CDR1 is MGHRA, CDR2 YSYEKL. This CDR3 spans 15 amino acids. The chain joins TRBV4-1 to TRBJ1-5, with 7 bases aligning to TRBD1. Here the sequenced sample was peripheral blood, taken on day 0 of AZD1222 vaccination. This receptor was taken from an adult in good health. The CDR3, as DNA: TGCGCCAGCAGCCGAGAAGACAGGGAGGTTGAGCCCCAGCATTTT. Translated: CASSREDREVEPQHF.